This entry concerns a single T cell receptor (beta chain). Its specificity is not known. This CDR3 is built from 13 residues. With 11 bases clipped from V and 0 bases from J, the junction kept 6 bases outside the gene matches. The germline V gene encodes CDR1 MNHEY and CDR2 SVGAGI. Profiling relied on immunoSEQ multiplex PCR, and the TCRdb table lists in-frame clones only, not all of them. Of some 290,000 clones in the sample, around 84% were seen once. Indicated treatment: 19 received Ad26.COV2.S at low or high dose, single or two shots; 5 received placebo; per-sample allocation not given. Each sample was drawn 63 days after the first injection (of vaccine or placebo). A Boston adult aged 18-55 years was the donor. An Ad26 vector was used to express Wuhan-strain SARS-CoV-2 spike as the vaccine. This specimen comes from a study of Ad26.COV2.S vaccination and SARS-CoV-2 variants. Notes on the study in general: Vaccine recipients surpassed placebo recipients in spike-specific TCR breadth.

The origin of this receptor is a person between 18 and 65 years old who received the Ad26.COV2.S COVID-19 vaccine or a placebo. The specimen comprised peripheral blood, sampled in a trial of Ad26.COV2.S vaccine versus placebo. V and J are TRBV6-5 and TRBJ1-2; TRBD1 matches 7 bases. The DNA of the CDR3 is TGTGCCGGGGCGACAGGGTCTAACTATGGCTACACCTTC. It yields the protein CAGATGSNYGYTF.